Each of the 20 T cell receptor beta chains below was sequenced from the same sample in a study of blood T cell repertoires in COVID-19. Sequenced by immunoSEQ multiplex PCR; TCRdb stores in-frame clones only, minus some. The table lists 300,000 or so clones, roughly 87% of them singletons. The specimen sequenced was PBMCs or T cells enriched from blood (not recorded which). The receptors originated from a woman in her 30s who had recovered from COVID-19.

This clone showed up just a few times. The chain recombines TRBV2 with TRBJ1-2, with 10 nucleotides matching TRBD1. Germline CDR1 and CDR2: SNHLY and FYNNEI. V was pared by 7 bases and J by 8 bases, with 4 bases of the junction left unmatched. The CDR3 extends over 12 amino acids. The DNA for the CDR3 is TGTGCCAGCACGGACAGGGGGAAAGGCTACACCTTC. It encodes CASTDRGKGYTF.

The V and J genes are TRBV5-8 and TRBJ2-3, with 9 bases aligning to TRBD2. The V segment lost 0 bases and the J segment 3 bases; nucleotides outside the gene matches: 8. Per germline, CDR1 SGHTS and CDR2 YDEGEE. The length of the CDR3 is 17 residues. The CDR3 DNA is TGTGCCAGCAGCTTGGGCTTAGCGGGGGACCCAACAGATACGCAGTATTTT. Translated: CASSLGLAGDPTDTQYF.

V gene TRBV28 combines with J gene TRBJ1-3; D remains ambiguous. V was pared by 5 bases and J by 4 bases, with 15 bases between. CDR3 length: 15 residues. The germline V gene encodes CDR1 MDHEN and CDR2 SYDVKM. CDR3 sequence reads: CASSPAGGPGNTIYF. DNA of the CDR3: TGTGCCAGCAGTCCGGCGGGAGGGCCCGGAAACACCATATATTTT.

The rearrangement links TRBV7-2 to TRBJ2-5; 8 bases match TRBD1. CDR3 length equals 16 residues. Germline V CDR1 and CDR2: SGHTA, FQGNSA. J gave up 1 base and V 3 bases, and 7 bases lay outside the gene matches. The CDR3 protein is CASSLYPGQAQETQYF. Here the CDR3 DNA reads TGTGCCAGCAGCTTGTACCCGGGACAGGCCCAAGAGACCCAGTACTTC.

V gene TRBV5-4 combines with J gene TRBJ2-2; 7 bases are a match to TRBD1. Germline CDR1 and CDR2: SGHNT and YYREEE (reference sequence). This CDR3 contains 16 residues. The V segment lost 3 bases and the J segment 6 bases; nucleotides outside the gene matches: 11. In DNA, the CDR3 is TGTGCCAGCAGCTCCGAAACTAGACAGGGCGCCGGGGAGCTGTTTTTT. Its translation is CASSSETRQGAGELFF.

The rearrangement uses TRBV12-2 and TRBJ1-2; the table's D gene call, TRBD1, was not cross checked with the DNA. TRBV12-2 is a known pseudogene. This CDR3 contains 17 residues. CDR3 coding DNA: TGTGCAAGTCGCTTACGGCAGGGGGACTCATTTAACTATGGCTACACCTTC. Translating gives CASRLRQGDSFNYGYTF.

The rearrangement uses TRBV18 and TRBJ2-2; no reliable D call. Germline loops: CDR1 KGHSH, CDR2 LQKENI. Trimming shortened V by 6 bases and J by 5 bases, and 4 bases separated the two germline ends. The CDR3 runs to 11 residues. CDR3 amino acids: CASSRTGELFF. CDR3 nucleotides: TGTGCCAGCTCCCGGACCGGGGAGCTGTTTTTT.

This clone is a singleton in its sample. This sequence joins TRBV13 and TRBJ2-3; 8 nucleotides match TRBD2. The CDR3 is made up of 15 amino acids. Germline V gene sequence: CDR1 PRHDT, CDR2 FYEKMQ (reference sequence). The J segment lost 6 bases and the V segment lost 1 base, leaving 6 bases of the junction unmatched. CDR3 nucleotide sequence: TGTGCCAGCAGCTTAGTGGCGGGGGGCTTGGATACGCAGTATTTT. Its translation is CASSLVAGGLDTQYF.

The V and J genes are TRBV5-1 and TRBJ1-5; D possibly corresponds to TRBD1 (6 bases). Germline assignment: CDR1 SGHRS and CDR2 YFSETQ. This CDR3 comprises 15 residues. The V end lost 4 bases, the J end lost 6 bases, and 17 bases lay between the germline ends. The CDR3 DNA is TGCGCCAGCAGCCCGTACACAGGGATCGGTCAGCCCCAGCATTTT. Translation: CASSPYTGIGQPQHF.

The rearrangement uses TRBV28 and TRBJ2-7; 9 positions match TRBD1. Germline trimming cut 1 base from V and 3 bases from J; bases unmatched to any gene: 4. The CDR3 length is 15 residues. The V gene's germline CDR1 is MDHEN and CDR2 SYDVKM. CDR3 bases: TGTGCCAGCAGTTTATCACAGGGGGCAGTCTACGAGCAGTACTTC. Translated, it gives CASSLSQGAVYEQYF.

The chain employs TRBV19 and TRBJ1-1; TRBD1 agrees at 7 bases. The CDR3 extends over 15 amino acids. V shed 4 bases and J 0 bases; nucleotides not matched to a gene: 5. In germline, CDR1 is LNHDA, CDR2 SQIVND (reference sequence). For the CDR3, the DNA is TGTGCCAGTAGTAGGGACAGACCTTTGAACACTGAAGCTTTCTTT. This encodes CASSRDRPLNTEAFF.

This clone appeared a few times. The chain joins TRBV5-1 to TRBJ2-7, with a weak D call TRBD1 (6 bases). V was cut by 0 bases and J by 1 base, with 11 bases left in between. The germline CDR1 and CDR2 sequences are SGHRS and YFSETQ. The CDR3 is made up of 15 amino acids. CDR3 residues: CASSLETGHSYEQYF. The CDR3 DNA reads as TGCGCCAGCAGCTTGGAAACAGGGCATTCCTACGAGCAGTACTTC.

This chain connects TRBV15 to TRBJ1-2; D is unclear. CDR1 is LNHNV and CDR2 is YYDKDF in the germline V gene (reference sequence). CDR3 length equals 13 residues. V shed 1 base and J shed 7 bases, with 10 bases lying between them. This CDR3 is CATSRAETIGYTF. The CDR3 DNA reads TGTGCCACCAGCAGAGCGGAAACTATTGGCTACACCTTC.

This CDR3 reads CASSHQLSDTQYF. The DNA for the CDR3 is TGTGCCAGCAGCCATCAACTCTCAGATACGCAGTATTTT. The genes are TRBV3-1 (or the pseudogene TRBV3-2) and TRBJ2-3; D is unresolved. The V end was cut by 3 bases, the J end by 4 bases, with 8 bases between. The CDR3 has 13 residues. Germline lookup yields CDR1 LGHDT and CDR2 YNNKEL (reference sequence).

The chain couples TRBV4-3 to TRBJ1-5; the D is unclear. The CDR3 extends over 15 amino acids. V was cut by 0 bases and J by 0 bases, with 6 bases left in between. Germline assignment: CDR1 LGHNA and CDR2 YSLEER. In DNA form, the CDR3 reads TGCGCCAGCAGCCAAGATTGGCTTAGCAATCAGCCCCAGCATTTT. It is translated as CASSQDWLSNQPQHF.

The chain has TRBV21-1 and TRBJ1-6; TRBD1, the table's D call, lacks a check against the DNA. TRBV21-1 is a documented pseudogene. This CDR3 is built from 15 residues. This CDR3 reads CASSKPGQGAPLLHF. Here the CDR3 DNA reads TGTGCCAGCAGCAAGCCGGGACAGGGGGCCCCGCTCCTCCACTTT.

J is TRBJ2-5 and V is TRBV14, with TRBD2 matching over 8 bases. The germline V gene encodes CDR1 SGHDN and CDR2 FVKESK. The length of the CDR3 is 17 residues. V shed 2 bases, J shed 0 bases, and the junction held 8 bases outside the gene matches. This CDR3 is CASSQFLLAADQETQYF. The CDR3 region has the DNA TGTGCCAGCAGCCAATTTCTACTAGCGGCCGACCAAGAGACCCAGTACTTC.

V usage is TRBV28 and J usage is TRBJ1-3, with D unclear. The CDR3 is 15 amino acids. Germline V gene data show CDR1 as MDHEN and CDR2 as SYDVKM. V gave up 3 bases and J gave up 1 base, with 10 bases separating them. The chain's CDR3 is CASSFSGLSGNTIYF. The CDR3 DNA sequence: TGTGCCAGCAGTTTCTCGGGGTTATCTGGAAACACCATATATTTT.

V and J are TRBV2 and TRBJ1-3; no definite D call. Trimming took 1 base from V and 4 from J, leaving 5 bases between them. CDR1 is SNHLY and CDR2 is FYNNEI in the germline V gene. There are 13 residues in the CDR3. CDR3 bases: TGTGCCAGCAGTGAAGTCTTCGGAAACACCATATATTTT. It yields the protein CASSEVFGNTIYF.

V and J are TRBV5-5 and TRBJ1-2, with D unclear. The length of the CDR3 is 18 residues. Trimming removed 2 bases from V and 1 base from J, with 21 bases in between. Germline lookup yields CDR1 SGHKS and CDR2 YYEKEE (reference sequence). CDR3 amino acids: CASSLALGRPTLNYGYTF. The CDR3, as DNA: TGTGCCAGCAGCTTAGCATTGGGCCGCCCTACCCTTAACTATGGCTACACCTTC.